The 27 T cell receptor beta chains reported below all come from one sample, sequenced in a study of memory CD4+ T cells and cytomegalovirus serostatus. Single viable CD3+CD4+CD8-CD45RO+ cells were sorted as the memory CD4+ T cells. Clones were read by immunoSEQ multiplex PCR, and TCRdb kept only the in-frame ones, dropping some. The sample lists over 35,000 clones, around 78% occurring once. The specimen was memory CD4+ T cells from blood. The receptor set was obtained from an adult in good health and CMV-seronegative.

The chain couples TRBV5-1 to TRBJ1-6, with a tentative D call TRBD1 (5 bases). The CDR3 has 14 residues. The germline V and J ends were trimmed by 4 bases and 7 bases, with 12 bases remaining between them. Germline V CDR1 and CDR2: SGHRS, YFSETQ. The CDR3: CASSGTQGNSPLHF. The CDR3 DNA follows: TGCGCCAGCAGCGGCACTCAGGGAAATTCACCCCTCCACTTT.

Of note for this clone: An end of the junction differs from the germline gene, which may be a read error. The rearrangement uses TRBV11-2 and TRBJ1-3; weak D call: TRBD1 (5 bases). This CDR3 contains 15 residues. Germline V gene sequence: CDR1 SGHAT, CDR2 FQNNGV. The CDR3 coding sequence is TGTGCCAGCAGCTTGGGGACTGTGGCTGGGAACACCATATATTTT. This gives the protein CASSLGTVAGNTIYF. Together with reference TRBV11-2 and TRBJ1-3, the CDR3 gives the full variable domain: EAGVAQSPRYKIIEKRQSVAFWCNPISGHATLYWYQQILGQGPKLLIQFQNNGVVDDSQLPKDRFSAERLKGVDSTLKIQPAKLEDSAVYLCASSLGTVAGNTIYFGEGSWLTVV.

The V gene is TRBV30, the J gene TRBJ2-7; tentative D call: TRBD1 (6 bases). V was shortened by 2 bases and J by 5 bases, with 16 bases between the two germline ends. This CDR3 has 14 amino acids. CDR1 and CDR2 from the germline V gene are GTSNPN and SVGIG (reference sequence). The CDR3 DNA is TGTGCCTGGAGTAGAGGCAGGGGTAGTGACGAGCAGTACTTC. Protein sequence: CAWSRGRGSDEQYF.

This clone was found a few times. This chain links TRBV19 with TRBJ1-5, with D maybe TRBD1 (5 bases). Germline assignment: CDR1 LNHDA and CDR2 SQIVND (reference sequence). Trimming left V 5 bases short and J 5 bases short, with 10 bases between. This CDR3 comprises 13 residues. DNA for the CDR3: TGTGCCAGTAGTGGCCAGGGCCATCAGCCCCAGCATTTT. Translating it yields CASSGQGHQPQHF. The entire variable domain, with the rest obtained from reference TRBV19 and TRBJ1-5, is as follows: DGGITQSPKYLFRKEGQNVTLSCEQNLNHDAMYWYRQDPGQGLRLIYYSQIVNDFQKGDIAEGYSVSREKKESFPLTVTSAQKNPTAFYLCASSGQGHQPQHFGDGTRLSIL.

The chain couples TRBV5-1 to TRBJ2-3; TRBD2 matches at 11 bases. Germline V lookup: CDR1 SGHRS, CDR2 YFSETQ. CDR3 length: 15 residues. Losses at the gene ends were 5 bases for V and 3 bases for J; bases not matched to a gene: 5. DNA of the CDR3: TGCGCCAGCAGGGCTAGCGGGGGGATGACAGATACGCAGTATTTT. This encodes CASRASGGMTDTQYF.

The rearrangement links TRBV28 to TRBJ1-3; 8 nucleotides line up with TRBD1. Trimming at V came to 10 bases and at J to 0 bases, leaving 17 bases not matched to a gene. The germline gives CDR1 MDHEN, CDR2 SYDVKM. The CDR3 loop spans 18 amino acids. For the CDR3, the DNA is TGTGCCACCAACCCCGGGACAGGAACCGTTCTCTCTGGAAACACCATATATTTT. It encodes CATNPGTGTVLSGNTIYF.

The sample holds one count of this clone. The rearrangement links TRBV6-6 to TRBJ1-2; D ambiguous. The germline V gene has CDR1 MNHNY and CDR2 SVGAGI (reference sequence). The length of the CDR3 is 12 residues. The V end was cut by 5 bases, the J end by 2 bases, with 6 bases between. CDR3: CASSPGNYGYTF. The CDR3, as DNA: TGTGCCAGCAGTCCCGGGAACTATGGCTACACCTTC.

This rearrangement joins TRBV7-6 to TRBJ2-7, with 7 bases that match TRBD1. V dropped 5 bases and J dropped 0; count of bases not matched to a gene: 4. The germline gives CDR1 SGHVS, CDR2 FNYEAQ. The CDR3 has 14 residues. The CDR3 bases are TGTGCCAGCAGCCTTGGACAGGCCTCCTACGAGCAGTACTTC. It yields the protein CASSLGQASYEQYF. The whole variable domain, filled in from reference TRBV7-6 and TRBJ2-7, reads GAGVSQSPRYKVTKRGQDVALRCDPISGHVSLYWYRQALGQGPEFLTYFNYEAQQDKSGLPNDRFSAERPEGSISTLTIQRTEQRDSAMYRCASSLGQASYEQYFGPGTRLTVT.

This clone was observed a handful of times. The chain joins TRBV2 to TRBJ1-5; 12 nucleotides agree with TRBD1. The germline V gene has CDR1 SNHLY and CDR2 FYNNEI. CDR3 length: 16 residues. Germline trimming cut 7 bases from V and 3 bases from J; bases unmatched to any gene: 7. The CDR3 reads CASTPGQGASNQPQHF. Here the CDR3 DNA reads TGTGCCAGCACCCCGGGACAGGGGGCGTCCAATCAGCCCCAGCATTTT.

This clone showed up just once. This chain links TRBV7-8 with TRBJ1-2; a weak D match, TRBD1 (5 bases). Germline CDR1 SGHVS, CDR2 FQNEAQ. V was trimmed by 1 base and J by 8 bases, leaving 14 bases between them. This CDR3 is built from 14 residues. The CDR3 here is CASSLGDHTGGYTF. Written as DNA, the CDR3 is TGTGCCAGCAGCTTAGGGGACCACACCGGGGGCTACACCTTC.

The chain carries TRBV10-3 and TRBJ2-7; a weak D match, TRBD2 (6 bases). CDR3 length: 12 amino acids. The germline V and J ends were trimmed by 6 bases and 8 bases, with 14 bases remaining between them. Per germline, CDR1 ENHRY and CDR2 SYGVKD. The CDR3 is CAIRGLQMKQYF. The CDR3 DNA reads TGTGCCATCAGGGGACTCCAGATGAAGCAGTACTTC.

The V gene is TRBV5-4, the J gene TRBJ2-1; 11 bases fit TRBD2. Germline CDR1 is SGHNT and CDR2 is YYREEE (reference sequence). The CDR3 is 14 amino acids. The V gene end was trimmed by 1 base and the J gene end by 7 bases; junction bases not matched to a gene: 1. CDR3 coding DNA: TGTGCCAGCAGCTTGAGACTAGCGGGGAATGAGCAGTTCTTC. It encodes CASSLRLAGNEQFF.

The rearrangement joins TRBV29-1 to TRBJ2-5; TRBD1 matches 9 bases. Per germline, CDR1 SQVTM and CDR2 ANQGSEA. The CDR3 extends over 14 amino acids. V was pared by 1 base and J by 7 bases, with 7 bases of the junction left unmatched. Here the CDR3 reads CSVEAGTGTGTQYF. CDR3 DNA: TGCAGCGTTGAAGCAGGGACAGGGACTGGGACCCAGTACTTC.

A few counts support this clone. CDR3 nucleotide sequence: TGCGCCAGCAGCCAAGCGACTGGCTGGGGAGGGTTGGAAACTGAAGCTTTCTTT. Its protein is CASSQATGWGGLETEAFF. J is TRBJ1-1 and V is TRBV4-1; D is uncertain. With 1 base removed from V and 5 bases from J, the gap between germline ends came to 23 bases. The CDR3 is 18 residues long. Germline V CDR1 and CDR2: MGHRA, YSYEKL.

The V and J genes are TRBV6-5 and TRBJ1-2, with D possibly TRBD1 on 6 matching bases. Germline CDR1 reads MNHEY; CDR2 reads SVGAGI. The CDR3 sequence is 14 residues long. Deletions cut 7 bases from V and 4 bases from J, with 16 bases between. The CDR3: CASKRTVGSYGYTF. DNA of the CDR3: TGTGCCAGCAAACGGACAGTTGGAAGCTATGGCTACACCTTC.

The chain employs TRBV7-9 and TRBJ2-7, with 7 bases that match TRBD2. Germline V lookup: CDR1 SEHNR, CDR2 FQNEAQ (reference sequence). The CDR3 totals 12 residues. J was trimmed by 5 bases and V by 5 bases; bases with no gene match: 3. CDR3 sequence (DNA): TGTGCCAGCAGCCTCGCGGGGGACGAGCAGTACTTC. It codes for CASSLAGDEQYF.

V and J are TRBV9 and TRBJ1-2, with TRBD1 matching 8 bases. The germline CDR1 and CDR2 sequences are SGDLS and YYNGEE. With V trimmed by 4 bases and J by 8 bases, 19 bases remained unmatched. CDR3 length equals 17 residues. CDR3 in amino acids: CASSPRQGFGSSEGYTF. The CDR3 DNA reads TGTGCCAGCAGCCCGCGACAGGGGTTTGGCTCTTCTGAGGGCTACACCTTC. Full variable domain (missing parts from reference TRBV9 and TRBJ1-2): DSGVTQTPKHLITATGQRVTLRCSPRSGDLSVYWYQQSLDQGLQFLIQYYNGEERAKGNILERFSAQQFPDLHSELNLSSLELGDSALYFCASSPRQGFGSSEGYTFGSGTRLTVV.

The rearrangement uses TRBV14 and TRBJ2-1; 7 bases fit TRBD1. The CDR3 has 14 residues. The germline CDR1 and CDR2 sequences are SGHDN and FVKESK. The V and J ends lost 0 bases and 15 bases, in that order; junction bases with no gene match: 11. CDR3 nucleotide sequence: TGTGCCAGCAGCCAAGATCGAGGGGGCCCCTCGTCGTTCTTC. This sequence encodes CASSQDRGGPSSFF.

The chain joins TRBV7-2 to TRBJ2-3; 10 nucleotides line up with TRBD1. The germline V gene has CDR1 SGHTA and CDR2 FQGNSA. The CDR3 is made up of 14 amino acids. Unmatched junction bases numbered 3, after V lost 4 bases and J lost 5 bases. In DNA form, the CDR3 reads TGTGCCAGCAGCTCGGGACAGGGGTTAGATACGCAGTATTTT. It codes for CASSSGQGLDTQYF. Using reference TRBV7-2 and TRBJ2-3 for the parts outside the CDR3, the full variable domain is GAGVSQSPSNKVTEKGKDVELRCDPISGHTALYWYRQSLGQGLEFLIYFQGNSAPDKSGLPSDRFSAERTGGSVSTLTIQRTQQEDSAVYLCASSSGQGLDTQYFGPGTRLTVL.

The chain joins TRBV29-1 to TRBJ1-2; TRBD1 agrees at 8 bases. CDR3 length: 14 amino acids. V shed 6 bases, J shed 0 bases, and the junction held 6 bases outside the gene matches. Germline V gives CDR1 SQVTM, CDR2 ANQGSEA. CDR3 amino acids: CSVNRGVSNYGYTF. DNA for the CDR3: TGCAGCGTCAACAGGGGGGTCTCTAACTATGGCTACACCTTC.

The chain uses TRBV30 and TRBJ1-5; D is perhaps TRBD1 (5 bases). Germline values: CDR1 GTSNPN, CDR2 SVGIG (reference sequence). V lost 5 bases and J lost 2, with 7 bases in between. This CDR3 region has 12 residues. CDR3 DNA: TGTGCCTGGGACAGCGGCAATCAGCCCCAGCATTTT. It yields the protein CAWDSGNQPQHF.

V and J are TRBV4-3 and TRBJ1-2, with a tentative D call TRBD1 (6 bases). The CDR3 contains 15 residues. From germline, CDR1 is LGHNA and CDR2 YSLEER. Trimming took off 1 base at V and 8 bases at J, with 17 bases between the two ends. The CDR3 protein is CASSQVPGVVGGYTF. For the CDR3, the DNA is TGCGCCAGCAGCCAAGTGCCAGGGGTTGTTGGCGGCTACACCTTC.

Written as DNA, the CDR3 is TGTGCCAGCAGTCACCGGGACGGCTACGAGCAGTACTTC. Its protein product is CASSHRDGYEQYF. V is TRBV6-5 and J is TRBJ2-7; D is tentatively TRBD1 or TRBD2 (5 bases each). Germline V gives CDR1 MNHEY, CDR2 SVGAGI. This CDR3 has 13 residues. V lost 5 bases and J 3 bases, leaving 11 bases between the germline ends.

This clone was found a few times. V usage is TRBV11-2 and J usage is TRBJ1-6, with a tentative D call TRBD1 (6 bases). This CDR3 spans 15 amino acids. V was clipped by 3 bases and J by 7 bases, with 13 bases between them. Germline assignment: CDR1 SGHAT and CDR2 FQNNGV. The CDR3 nucleotides are TGTGCCAGCAGCTTCAGGGGTAGGGGCAATTCACCCCTCCACTTT. Translating gives CASSFRGRGNSPLHF. The full variable domain, rest sourced from reference TRBV11-2 and TRBJ1-6, is EAGVAQSPRYKIIEKRQSVAFWCNPISGHATLYWYQQILGQGPKLLIQFQNNGVVDDSQLPKDRFSAERLKGVDSTLKIQPAKLEDSAVYLCASSFRGRGNSPLHFGNGTRLTVT.

The chain employs TRBV4-2 and TRBJ2-6; 8 bases are a match to TRBD2. The CDR3 covers 18 residues. J was trimmed by 1 base and V by 3 bases; bases with no gene match: 8. Looked up from germline, CDR1 is LGHNA and CDR2 is YNFKEQ. CDR3 sequence reads: CASSQPGGIASGANVLTF. The DNA of the CDR3 is TGTGCCAGCAGCCAGCCGGGGGGGATAGCGTCTGGGGCCAACGTCCTGACTTTC.

The genes are TRBV2 and TRBJ2-7; a possible D gene is TRBD1 (5 bases). V gave up 8 bases and J gave up 3 bases, with 11 bases separating them. CDR3 size: 12 residues. Germline values: CDR1 SNHLY, CDR2 FYNNEI. CDR3 DNA: TGTGCCAGCGTCGACAGCCTCTACGAGCAGTACTTC. Protein: CASVDSLYEQYF.

The chain uses TRBV11-1 and TRBJ2-5; D gene ambiguous. The CDR3 has 11 amino acids. CDR1 and CDR2 from the germline V gene are SGHAT and FQDESV (reference sequence). V was shortened by 5 bases and J by 7 bases, with 8 bases between the two germline ends. The CDR3 DNA is TGTGCCAGCAGCCTGGTTGGGACCCAGTACTTC. Translated: CASSLVGTQYF.